The rows below give T cell receptor beta chains drawn from one sample of a study of spatial heterogeneity in lung cancer. Via MiXCR, TCRdb re-called the 5' RACE reads, giving one row per CDR3 protein. The data contain 17,000 or so distinct CDR3 sequences, roughly 7% of them singletons. The sequencing here drew on lung tumor tissue, taken at surgery. These receptors were obtained from a female donor with early-stage non-small cell lung cancer. Both conserved end residues are trimmed from each CDR3.

TRBJ2-7 TRBV2 ASSRQGKSYEQY
TRBJ2-3 TRBV7-3 ASATSTDTQY
TRBJ1-2 TRBV7-8 ASSSQGGGYGYT
TRBJ2-1 TRBV30 AWSGDPYQTSGGHLGRHNEQF
TRBJ2-5 TRBV9 ASSPGLVGETQY
TRBJ1-3 TRBV29-1 SARMGNTIY
TRBJ1-1 TRBV6-5 GVGAGGLNTEAF
TRBJ2-3 TRBV7-2 ASSSWTSGNYQY
TRBJ1-2 TRBV27 ASSKNSANYGYT
TRBJ2-1 TRBV7-8 ASSLATPGLRGEQF
TRBJ1-6 TRBV7-2 ASSLGRANSPLH
TRBJ2-3 TRBV29-1 SVPDISTDTQY
TRBJ1-2 TRBV27 ASGGSLGKTDPGYT
TRBJ2-1 TRBV9 ASSVGPSPKNNEQF
TRBJ2-1 TRBV5-6 ASSSPRWAKEQF
TRBJ2-2 TRBV7-9 ASSLLAGQNTGELF
TRBJ2-1 TRBV9 ASSARTSGGNEQF
TRBJ2-1 TRBV12-3/TRBV12-4 ASTPRTGGGFNEQF
TRBJ1-1 TRBV20-1 SASAPKDFDTEAF
TRBJ1-1 TRBV7-2 ASSLASGMRRTEAF
TRBJ2-3 TRBV20-1 SARDPVTSTDTQY
TRBJ2-4 TRBV7-2 ASSLAGISGAAKNIQY
TRBJ2-7 TRBV11-3 ASSPGGDEQY
TRBJ2-1 TRBV7-3 ASSALAGGPGTFNEQF
TRBJ2-1 TRBV7-8 ASSVLAGGPSSRNEQF
TRBJ1-4 TRBV29-1 SVAGQGSTTNEKLF
TRBJ1-4 TRBV19 ASTRTLTGAEKLF
TRBJ1-1 TRBV10-3 AISDRGVNTEAF
TRBJ1-2 TRBV12-3/TRBV12-4 ASSPRGPAQALYGYT
TRBJ2-3 TRBV20-1 SGKDRGATDTQY
TRBJ2-6 TRBV4-2 ASSQDRTASGANVLT
TRBJ1-2 TRBV11-2 ASSLEPNGYT
TRBJ2-7 TRBV7-6 ASSSGPNYEQY
TRBJ2-1 TRBV6-2/TRBV6-3 ASSPGGAGTHEQF
TRBJ1-2 TRBV20-1 SASPSAGQIIYGYT
TRBJ1-2 TRBV5-1 ASKTTGTDYYGYT
TRBJ2-2 TRBV6-2/TRBV6-3 ASSYFGTGVTGELF
TRBJ1-5 TRBV6-6 ASISRGGQGADQPQH
TRBJ2-7 TRBV5-1 ASSFGPAAYEQY
TRBJ1-2 TRBV4-2 ASSQGGPGSSGYT
TRBJ1-5 TRBV11-2 ASSQGKGQPQH
TRBJ2-3 TRBV5-1 ASSETSGGAGGETQY
TRBJ2-7 TRBV5-6 ASTPGRTSSYEQY
TRBJ1-5 TRBV12-3/TRBV12-4 ASSLRQNSNQPQH
TRBJ1-6 TRBV20-1 SAREGGTGRLYNSPLH
TRBJ2-7 TRBV20-1 SARNPRGGFEQY
TRBJ2-7 TRBV3-1 ASSQGGAAQRQY